This TCR beta chain originates from a study of neurological immune-mediated disorders. The CDR3 runs to 13 residues. Trimming pared 0 bases from V and 5 bases from J, leaving 8 bases between. Germline V gives CDR1 WNHNN, CDR2 SYGVQD (reference sequence). This clonotype was found a few times. From 15-18 subjects, every sequencing run obtained over 190 million TCR-beta sequences. A single record per CDR3 protein comes from TCRdb applying MiXCR to the 5' RACE reads. The sample has tens of thousands of distinct CDR3 sequences; 7% to 10% are singletons. The time point is: longitudinal time-point 3. A blood bank in Maryland, USA, provided the volunteers who served as healthy controls.

Sequencing was carried out using PBMCs. The origin of this receptor is a middle-aged woman in good health. V is TRBV10-1 and J is TRBJ2-7; D gene ambiguous. CDR3 in amino acids: CASSESTRNEQYF. CDR3 DNA: TGCGCCAGCAGTGAGTCTACCAGGAACGAGCAGTACTTC.